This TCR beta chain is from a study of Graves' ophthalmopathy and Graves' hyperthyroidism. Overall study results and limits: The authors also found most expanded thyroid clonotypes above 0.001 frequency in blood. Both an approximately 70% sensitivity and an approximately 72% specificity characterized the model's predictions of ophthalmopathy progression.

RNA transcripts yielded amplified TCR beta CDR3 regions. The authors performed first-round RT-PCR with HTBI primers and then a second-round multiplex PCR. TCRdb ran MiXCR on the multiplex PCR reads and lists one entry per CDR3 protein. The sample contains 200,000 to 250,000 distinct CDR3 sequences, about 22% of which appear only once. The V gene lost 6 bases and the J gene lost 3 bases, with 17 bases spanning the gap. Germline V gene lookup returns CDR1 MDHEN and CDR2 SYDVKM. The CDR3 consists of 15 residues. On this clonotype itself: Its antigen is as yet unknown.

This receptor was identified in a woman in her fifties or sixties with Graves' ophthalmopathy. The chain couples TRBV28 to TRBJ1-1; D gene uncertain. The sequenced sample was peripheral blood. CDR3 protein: CASSPGGERDTEAFF. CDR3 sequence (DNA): TGTGCCAGCAGCCCAGGCGGGGAGCGGGACACTGAAGCTTTCTTT.